The present T cell receptor (beta chain) was sequenced within a study of blood T cell repertoires in COVID-19. Per the authors' pipeline: Amplification with reference gene primers provided the estimates of nucleated cell counts. Profiling relied on immunoSEQ multiplex PCR, and the TCRdb table lists in-frame clones only, not all of them. V and J calls and clone size follow that table, whereas D and trimming were derived from the DNA. The sample includes 90,000 or so clones, 90% of them seen just once. Germline lookup yields CDR1 ENHRY and CDR2 SYGVKD. Trimming cost V 6 bases and J 6 bases, with 7 bases left between them. CDR3 size: 11 residues.

The chain recombines TRBV10-3 with TRBJ2-3, with D tentatively TRBD1 (6 bases). The specimen was peripheral blood. The sequence was obtained from a woman of 80 years or more with active or convalescent COVID-19. CDR3 region: CAIRTGDTQYF. Here the CDR3 DNA reads TGTGCCATCAGAACAGGGGATACGCAGTATTTT.